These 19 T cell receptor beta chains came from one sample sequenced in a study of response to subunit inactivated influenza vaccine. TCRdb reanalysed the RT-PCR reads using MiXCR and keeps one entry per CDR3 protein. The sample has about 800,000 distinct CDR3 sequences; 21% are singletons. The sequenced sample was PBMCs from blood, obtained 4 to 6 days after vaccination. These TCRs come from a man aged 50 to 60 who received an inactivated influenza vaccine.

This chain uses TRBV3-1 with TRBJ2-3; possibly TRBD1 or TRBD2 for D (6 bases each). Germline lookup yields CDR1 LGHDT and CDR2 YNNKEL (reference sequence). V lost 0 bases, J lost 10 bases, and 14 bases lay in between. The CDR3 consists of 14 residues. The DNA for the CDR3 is TGTGCCAGCAGCCAAGATCAAGGGGGGCGCGCGCAGTATTTT. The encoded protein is CASSQDQGGRAQYF.

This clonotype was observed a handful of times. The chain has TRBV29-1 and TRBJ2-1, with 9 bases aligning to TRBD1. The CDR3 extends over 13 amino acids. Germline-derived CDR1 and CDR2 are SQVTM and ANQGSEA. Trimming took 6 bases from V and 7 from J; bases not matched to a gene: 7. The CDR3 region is CSVLQGASNEQFF. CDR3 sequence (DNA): TGCAGCGTATTACAGGGGGCGTCGAATGAGCAGTTCTTC.

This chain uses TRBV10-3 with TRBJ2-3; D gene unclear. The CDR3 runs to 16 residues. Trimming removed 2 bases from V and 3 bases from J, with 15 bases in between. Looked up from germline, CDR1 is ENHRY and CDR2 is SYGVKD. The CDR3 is CAISERRPDTTDTQYF. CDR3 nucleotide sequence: TGTGCCATCAGTGAGCGACGCCCCGACACGACAGATACGCAGTATTTT.

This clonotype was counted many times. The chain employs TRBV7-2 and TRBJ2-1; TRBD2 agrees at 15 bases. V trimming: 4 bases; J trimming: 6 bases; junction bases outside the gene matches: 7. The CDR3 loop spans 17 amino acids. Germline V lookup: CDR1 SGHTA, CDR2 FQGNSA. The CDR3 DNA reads TGTGCCAGCAGCTCATTCATGGGACTAGCGGGAGGCAATGAGCAGTTCTTC. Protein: CASSSFMGLAGGNEQFF.

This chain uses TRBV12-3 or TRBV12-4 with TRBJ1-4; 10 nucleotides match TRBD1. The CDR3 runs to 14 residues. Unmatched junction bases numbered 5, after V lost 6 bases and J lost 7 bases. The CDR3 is CASRWGQGIEKLFF. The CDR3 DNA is TGTGCCAGCAGGTGGGGACAGGGGATTGAAAAACTGTTTTTT.

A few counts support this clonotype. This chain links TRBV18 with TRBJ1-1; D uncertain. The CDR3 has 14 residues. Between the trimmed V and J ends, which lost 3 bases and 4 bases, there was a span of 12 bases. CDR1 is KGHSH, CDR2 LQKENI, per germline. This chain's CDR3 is CASSPNERSTEAFF. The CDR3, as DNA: TGTGCCAGCTCACCTAACGAAAGGAGCACTGAAGCTTTCTTT.

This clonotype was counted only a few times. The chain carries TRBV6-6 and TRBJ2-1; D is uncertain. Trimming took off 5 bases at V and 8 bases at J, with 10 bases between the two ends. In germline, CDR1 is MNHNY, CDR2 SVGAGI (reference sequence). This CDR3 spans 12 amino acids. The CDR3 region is CASSASLHEQFF. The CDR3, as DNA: TGTGCCAGCAGTGCATCCCTCCATGAGCAGTTCTTC.

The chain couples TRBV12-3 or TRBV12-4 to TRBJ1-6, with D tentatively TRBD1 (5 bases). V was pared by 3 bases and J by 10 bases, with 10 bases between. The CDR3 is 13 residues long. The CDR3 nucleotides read TGTGCCAGCAGTTTTCAGGGAGGCTCACCCCTCCACTTT. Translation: CASSFQGGSPLHF.

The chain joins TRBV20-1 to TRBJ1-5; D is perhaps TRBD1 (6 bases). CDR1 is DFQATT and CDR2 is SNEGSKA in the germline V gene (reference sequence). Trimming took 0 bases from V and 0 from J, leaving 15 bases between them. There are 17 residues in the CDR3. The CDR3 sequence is CSARDHGGRGSNQPQHF. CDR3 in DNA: TGCAGTGCTAGAGATCACGGGGGCCGGGGTAGCAATCAGCCCCAGCATTTT.

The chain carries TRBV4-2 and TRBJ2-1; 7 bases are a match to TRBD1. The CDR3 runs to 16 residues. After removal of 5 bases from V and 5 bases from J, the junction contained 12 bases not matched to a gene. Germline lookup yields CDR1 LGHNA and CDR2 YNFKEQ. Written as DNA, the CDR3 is TGTGCCAGCAGCTCGTCCAGGACAGGAGTAAACAATGAGCAGTTCTTC. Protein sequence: CASSSSRTGVNNEQFF.

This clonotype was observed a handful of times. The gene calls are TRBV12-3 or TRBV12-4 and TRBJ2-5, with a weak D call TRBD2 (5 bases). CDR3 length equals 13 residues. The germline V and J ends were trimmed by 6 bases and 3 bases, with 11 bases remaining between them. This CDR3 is CASSLWREETQYF. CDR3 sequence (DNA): TGTGCCAGCAGCCTTTGGCGGGAAGAGACCCAGTACTTC.

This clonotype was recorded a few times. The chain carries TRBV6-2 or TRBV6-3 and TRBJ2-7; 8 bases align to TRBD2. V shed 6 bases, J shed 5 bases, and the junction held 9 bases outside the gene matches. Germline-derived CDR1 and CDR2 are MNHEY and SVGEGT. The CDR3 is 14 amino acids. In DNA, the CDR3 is TGTGCCAGCAGGACCGCGGCGGGAGGAAACGAGCAGTACTTC. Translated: CASRTAAGGNEQYF.

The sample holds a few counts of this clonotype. The CDR3 DNA follows: TGTGCCAGCAGCCCGGGACAGCTAGCCACAGATACGCAGTATTTT. Amino acids: CASSPGQLATDTQYF. The chain combines TRBV4-2 with TRBJ2-3; 7 bases agree with TRBD1. The CDR3 has 15 amino acids. The V and J ends lost 4 bases and 2 bases, in that order; junction bases with no gene match: 6. CDR1 and CDR2 (germline): LGHNA, YNFKEQ.

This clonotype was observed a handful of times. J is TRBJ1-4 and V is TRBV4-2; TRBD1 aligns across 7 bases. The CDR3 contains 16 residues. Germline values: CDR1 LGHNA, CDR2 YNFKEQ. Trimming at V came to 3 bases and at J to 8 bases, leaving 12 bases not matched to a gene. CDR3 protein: CASSHADRSGREKLFF. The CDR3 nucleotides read TGTGCCAGCAGCCATGCGGACAGGTCCGGTCGGGAAAAACTGTTTTTT.

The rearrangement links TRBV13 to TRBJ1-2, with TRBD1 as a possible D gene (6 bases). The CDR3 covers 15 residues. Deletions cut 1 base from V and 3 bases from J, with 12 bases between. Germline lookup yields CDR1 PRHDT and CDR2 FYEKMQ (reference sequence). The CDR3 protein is CASSLVGGADYGYTF. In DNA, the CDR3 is TGTGCCAGCAGCTTAGTAGGGGGGGCCGACTATGGCTACACCTTC.

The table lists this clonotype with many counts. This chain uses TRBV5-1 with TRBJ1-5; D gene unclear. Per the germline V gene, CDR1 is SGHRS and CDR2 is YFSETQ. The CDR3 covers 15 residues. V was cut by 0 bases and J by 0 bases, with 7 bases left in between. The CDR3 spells CASSLDSLSNQPQHF. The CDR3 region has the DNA TGCGCCAGCAGCTTGGACAGTCTTAGCAATCAGCCCCAGCATTTT.

The CDR3 nucleotides are TGTGCCAGCCAGTCCGGGCGCTACAATGAGCAGTTCTTC. Protein product: CASQSGRYNEQFF. The chain joins TRBV7-9 to TRBJ2-1; no clear D gene. Trimming pared 8 bases from V and 3 bases from J, leaving 11 bases between. Germline loops: CDR1 SEHNR, CDR2 FQNEAQ (reference sequence). The CDR3 length is 13 residues.

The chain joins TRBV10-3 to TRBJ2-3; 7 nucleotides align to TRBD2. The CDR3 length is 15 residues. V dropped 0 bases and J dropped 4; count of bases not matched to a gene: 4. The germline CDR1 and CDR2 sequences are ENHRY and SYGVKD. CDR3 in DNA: TGTGCCATCAGTGAGTCCGGCGGGAGTGCAGATACGCAGTATTTT. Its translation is CAISESGGSADTQYF.

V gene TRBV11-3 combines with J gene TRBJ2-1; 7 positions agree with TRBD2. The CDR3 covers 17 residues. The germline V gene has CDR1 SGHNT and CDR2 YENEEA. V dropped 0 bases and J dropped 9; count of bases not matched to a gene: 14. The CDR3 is CASSLDSASGKSGEQFF. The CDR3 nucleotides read TGTGCCAGCAGCTTAGATTCTGCTAGCGGTAAATCTGGTGAGCAGTTCTTC.